The entry below gives a single T cell receptor beta chain sequence along with its context. Its cognate antigen has yet to be identified. Base qualities were left out, and no much larger clone turns up one base away. In the first month after transplant, blood samples were collected up to 4 times, and after that at least monthly when available. The record originates from a study of graft-versus-host responses after intestinal transplantation (dated by TCRdb to about 2021). Study-wide context: The transplants that recipients got were multivisceral, liver-intestinal, or isolated intestinal. Every recipient was given anti-thymocyte globulin induction, followed by around three years of maintenance tacrolimus and steroids. Graft-versus-host and host-versus-graft alloreactive T cell clones were tracked in the graft, circulation and bone marrow after intestinal transplantation using bulk TCR-beta CDR3 sequencing. To identify alloreactive clones, pre-transplant mixed lymphocyte reaction products were sequenced and compared with unstimulated pre-transplant donor and recipient T cells. Of the 20 to 25 intestinal transplant recipients enrolled in the cohort, one of whom was a retransplant, a few patients without pretransplant specimens were excluded. A peak of at least 4% donor T cells among recipient peripheral blood mononuclear cells was the definition used for donor T cell macrochimerism. Rather than being sequenced by the commercial service, samples from a few later patients were sequenced in-house on an Illumina MiSeq and processed with MiXCR.

Study-wide findings and limitations: The relatively low number and heterogeneity of intestinal transplant patients limited the conclusions. GvH clones were detected in recipient bone marrow, and some appeared earlier in ileal mucosa or blood, consistent with an intestinal mucosal origin. Patients with donor T cell macrochimerism had high GvH to HvG T cell clonal ratios in their allografts. Peak levels of circulating GvH clones were associated with declines in HvG clones early after transplant.

V was cut back by 0 bases and J by 5 bases, leaving a gap of 17 bases between them. The germline V gene gives CDR1 as MGHRA and CDR2 as YSYEKL. The CDR3, cysteine through phenylalanine, is 17 amino acids long. The kept DNA is CDR3 alone, 51 bases in frame from the first base. To prepare the library, the immunoSEQ multiplex PCR assay was applied. For most patients, genomic DNA was subjected to high-throughput TCR-beta CDR3 sequencing by Adaptive Biotechnologies. The paper's processing steps were these. TCR sequencing data were retrieved from Adaptive's ImmunoSEQ software for around 19 patients, whereas a few other patients were processed with MiXCR and VDJtools. Because the origin of CDR3 nucleotide sequences shared between donor and recipient could not be assigned, those sequences were removed. Alloreactive clones required at least 2-fold expansion over unstimulated cells and minimum CFSE-low frequency of 0.002% (template counts) or 0.001% (read counts). Clones were considered mappable if detected in sequenced pre-transplant spleen, lymph node, or MLR CFSE-low populations of the donor or recipient. Cumulative frequency of alloreactive clones was calculated as a percentage of all sequences weighted by copy number. Entries here come from immuneACCESS through TCRdb and include only in-frame sequences with V and J called. Some clones fail to appear in such tables; in the studies checked, an unresolved V gene covers under half of the shortfall, and the cause of the remainder is unknown. V, J and clone size were drawn from that table, and D and trimming were deduced from the DNA. This sample holds about 10,000 clones; about 91% were observed only once. Of the sample, about 3.7% falls within the top ten clones.

The sequencing here drew on PBMCs, taken approximately 42 days after intestinal transplantation. The V gene is TRBV4-1 and the J gene is TRBJ2-1; the D element could tentatively be TRBD1 or TRBD2, as 7 bases agree for each. The TCR sequence derives from a human patient who received an intestinal transplant, so some T cells may come from the graft donor. This receptor carries the CDR3 CASSQEGGTVGNNEQFF. The DNA sequence is given as TGCGCCAGCAGCCAAGAGGGGGGGACAGTCGGTAACAATGAGCAGTTCTTC.